This passage covers 11 T cell receptor beta chains from one sample sequenced in a study of T cell changes during pregnancy in multiple sclerosis (dated by TCRdb to between 2018 and 2021). Library preparation was by the immunoSEQ multiplex PCR assay. TCRdb's version of the immuneACCESS table is confined to in-frame rearrangements and falls short of the full clone set. An unresolved V gene accounts for under half of the shortfall where checked; the remainder is of unknown origin. The sample table records 60,000 to 85,000 clones; about 91% of these occur just once. About 1.5% of the sample lies in the top ten. Sample: peripheral blood, taken in the second trimester of pregnancy. All receptors derive from a female donor in good health, enrolled as a control in a pregnancy study.

This chain uses TRBV6-1 with TRBJ2-1, with 7 bases aligning to TRBD2. With 3 bases clipped from V and 7 bases from J, the junction kept 6 bases outside the gene matches. Germline CDR1 MNHNS, CDR2 SASEGT. The CDR3 loop spans 14 amino acids. CDR3 in amino acids: CASSDSWGGNEQFF. The CDR3 DNA reads as TGTGCCAGCAGTGATTCTTGGGGAGGGAATGAGCAGTTCTTC.

The rearrangement joins TRBV7-6 to TRBJ2-5; maybe TRBD2 (6 bases). Trimming pared 8 bases from V and 2 bases from J, leaving 18 bases between. CDR1 SGHVS and CDR2 FNYEAQ come from the germline V gene. This CDR3 has 15 residues. CDR3 residues: CASGLVPGEQETQYF. For the CDR3, the DNA is TGTGCCAGCGGCCTCGTACCGGGGGAGCAAGAGACCCAGTACTTC.

The table lists this clone with a count of one. In DNA form, the CDR3 reads TGTGCCAGCAGCTTATATAGCGGGGCCTACAATGAGCAGTTCTTC. Translated, it gives CASSLYSGAYNEQFF. The chain recombines TRBV5-6 with TRBJ2-1, with 8 bases matching TRBD2. V shed 2 bases, J shed 2 bases, and the junction held 3 bases outside the gene matches. The V gene's germline CDR1 is SGHDT and CDR2 YYEEEE. The CDR3 extends over 15 amino acids.

V and J are TRBV19 and TRBJ2-5; possibly TRBD2 for D (6 bases). Germline CDR1 LNHDA, CDR2 SQIVND (reference sequence). CDR3 length: 15 residues. The V end was cut by 6 bases, the J end by 3 bases, with 17 bases between. The CDR3 DNA reads TGTGCCAGTAGAGCGGGTTCGGGGCGGGAAGAGACCCAGTACTTC. It specifies CASRAGSGREETQYF.

The CDR3 DNA reads as TGTGCCAGCAGTGAAACACGACTAGTTCGTAGTGAGCAGTTCTTC. Protein product: CASSETRLVRSEQFF. The gene calls are TRBV2 and TRBJ2-1; tentative D call: TRBD2 (6 bases). The germline V gene has CDR1 SNHLY and CDR2 FYNNEI. The V end was cut by 2 bases, the J end by 9 bases, with 17 bases between. This CDR3 is built from 15 residues.

The V and J genes are TRBV4-2 and TRBJ2-7; 7 nucleotides agree with TRBD2. Germline values: CDR1 LGHNA, CDR2 YNFKEQ. The V gene end was trimmed by 5 bases and the J gene end by 2 bases; junction bases not matched to a gene: 9. This CDR3 spans 15 amino acids. The CDR3 DNA is TGTGCCAGCAGCGGGGCTAGCGGCCTACCCTACGAGCAGTACTTC. This encodes CASSGASGLPYEQYF.

This chain links TRBV5-4 with TRBJ2-5; D is possibly TRBD1 (5 bases). The germline gives CDR1 SGHNT, CDR2 YYREEE (reference sequence). V was shortened by 2 bases and J by 4 bases, with 9 bases between the two germline ends. The CDR3 extends over 13 amino acids. The CDR3 loop reads CASSFQGPETQYF. The CDR3 coding sequence is TGTGCCAGCAGCTTCCAGGGCCCAGAGACCCAGTACTTC. Supplemented by reference TRBV5-4 and TRBJ2-5, the full variable domain reads ETGVTQSPTHLIKTRGQQVTLRCSSQSGHNTVSWYQQALGQGPQFIFQYYREEENGRGNFPPRFSGLQFPNYSSELNVNALELDDSALYLCASSFQGPETQYFGPGTRLLVL.

In this sample, this clone turned up once. Compared with germline, one end of the junction differs, possibly owing to a read error. The chain carries TRBV7-2 and TRBJ2-5, with D maybe TRBD2 (6 bases). CDR1 and CDR2 from the germline V gene are SGHTA and FQGNSA. CDR3 length equals 13 residues. CDR3 nucleotide sequence: TGTGCCAGCAGCCCCCTTGAGGGCGGGATCCCCGACTTC. Protein product: CASSPLEGGIPDF.

The J gene is TRBJ1-4, the V gene TRBV28, with 7 nucleotides matching TRBD1. V shed 8 bases and J 7 bases; nucleotides not matched to a gene: 7. Germline V gene lookup returns CDR1 MDHEN and CDR2 SYDVKM. This CDR3 region has 13 residues. In DNA, the CDR3 is TGTGCCAGCTTGACAGGGAGAGCTGAAAAACTGTTTTTT. Its protein product is CASLTGRAEKLFF. The full variable domain, completed using reference TRBV28 and TRBJ1-4, is DVKVTQSSRYLVKRTGEKVFLECVQDMDHENMFWYRQDPGLGLRLIYFSYDVKMKEKGDIPEGYSVSREKKERFSLILESASTNQTSMYLCASLTGRAEKLFFGSGTQLSVL.

This rearrangement joins TRBV28 to TRBJ2-5; no clear D gene. Germline CDR1 is MDHEN and CDR2 is SYDVKM. Trimming cost V 9 bases and J 7 bases, with 9 bases left between them. The CDR3 extends over 10 amino acids. CDR3 amino acids: CASGVGTQYF. DNA for the CDR3: TGTGCCAGTGGAGTCGGGACCCAGTACTTC.

The rearrangement joins TRBV7-3 to TRBJ2-2, with TRBD2 matching over 14 bases. Germline V gives CDR1 SGHTA, CDR2 FQGTGA. This CDR3 contains 18 residues. The V and J ends lost 5 bases and 4 bases, in that order; junction bases with no gene match: 9. CDR3 loop: CASSRGTSGSYLTGELFF. The CDR3 DNA reads as TGTGCCAGCAGCCGGGGGACTAGCGGGAGCTACCTCACCGGGGAGCTGTTTTTT.